The source of this T cell receptor beta chain is a study of regulatory T cells in long-lasting Graves disease. The germline CDR1 and CDR2 sequences are SQVTM and ANQGSEA. Trimming cost V 4 bases and J 0 bases, with 11 bases left between them. CDR3 size: 14 residues. CDR3 regions were amplified by Arm-PCR using iRepertoire HTBI primers to build TCR beta libraries. From the multiplex PCR reads, TCRdb called clonotypes with MiXCR, one entry per CDR3 protein. The profile shows about 460,000 distinct CDR3 sequences, around a fifth of them singletons. Time point here: persistent/refractory GD, antithyroid drugs over 5 years with positive TRAb. Preparation of the TCR library used RNA extracted from PBMCs.

The rearrangement joins TRBV29-1 to TRBJ2-3, with unresolved D. This clonotype originated in a female donor with Graves disease. The material sequenced was peripheral blood mononuclear cells (PBMCs), taken when the disease was refractory, from a patient treated with antithyroid drugs. The CDR3 bases are TGCAGCGTTGTCGGTTACGGTAGCACAGATACGCAGTATTTT. Translating it yields CSVVGYGSTDTQYF.